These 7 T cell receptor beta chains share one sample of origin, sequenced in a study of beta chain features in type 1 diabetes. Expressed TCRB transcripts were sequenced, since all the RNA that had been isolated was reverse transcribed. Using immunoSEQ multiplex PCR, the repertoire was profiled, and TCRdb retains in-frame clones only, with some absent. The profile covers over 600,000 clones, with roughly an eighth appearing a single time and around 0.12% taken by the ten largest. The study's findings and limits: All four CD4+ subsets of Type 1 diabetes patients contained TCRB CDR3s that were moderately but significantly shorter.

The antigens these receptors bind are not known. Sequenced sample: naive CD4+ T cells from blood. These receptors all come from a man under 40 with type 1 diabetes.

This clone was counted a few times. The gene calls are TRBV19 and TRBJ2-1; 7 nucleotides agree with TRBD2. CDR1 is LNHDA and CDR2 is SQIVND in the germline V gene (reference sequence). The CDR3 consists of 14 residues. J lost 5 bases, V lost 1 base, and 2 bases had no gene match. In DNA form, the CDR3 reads TGTGCCAGTAGTATAGGGGGGACTAACAATGAGCAGTTCTTC. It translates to CASSIGGTNNEQFF.

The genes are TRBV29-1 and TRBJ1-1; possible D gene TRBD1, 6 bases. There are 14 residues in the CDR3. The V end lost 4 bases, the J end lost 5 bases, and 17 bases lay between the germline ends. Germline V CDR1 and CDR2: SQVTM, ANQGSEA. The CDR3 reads CSVVRGYTSTEAFF. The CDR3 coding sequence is TGCAGCGTTGTGAGGGGGTATACTTCTACTGAAGCTTTCTTT.

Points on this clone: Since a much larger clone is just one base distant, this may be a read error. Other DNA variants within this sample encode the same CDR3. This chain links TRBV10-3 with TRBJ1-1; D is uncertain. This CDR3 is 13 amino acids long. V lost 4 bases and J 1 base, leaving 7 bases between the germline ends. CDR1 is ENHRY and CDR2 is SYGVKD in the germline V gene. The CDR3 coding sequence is TGTGCCATCAGTGGCCAAGAGAACACTGAAGCTTTCTTT. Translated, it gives CAISGQENTEAFF.

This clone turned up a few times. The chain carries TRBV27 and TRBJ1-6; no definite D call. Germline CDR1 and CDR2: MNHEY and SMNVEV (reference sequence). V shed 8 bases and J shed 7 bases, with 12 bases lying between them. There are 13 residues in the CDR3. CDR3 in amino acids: CASQTAGNSPLHF. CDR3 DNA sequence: TGTGCCAGCCAGACCGCCGGGAATTCACCCCTCCACTTT.

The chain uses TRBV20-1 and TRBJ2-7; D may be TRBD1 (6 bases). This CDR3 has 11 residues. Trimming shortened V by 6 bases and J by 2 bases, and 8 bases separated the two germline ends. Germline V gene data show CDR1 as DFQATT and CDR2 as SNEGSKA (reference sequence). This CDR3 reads CSARQAYEQYF. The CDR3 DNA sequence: TGCAGTGCCCGACAGGCCTACGAGCAGTACTTC.

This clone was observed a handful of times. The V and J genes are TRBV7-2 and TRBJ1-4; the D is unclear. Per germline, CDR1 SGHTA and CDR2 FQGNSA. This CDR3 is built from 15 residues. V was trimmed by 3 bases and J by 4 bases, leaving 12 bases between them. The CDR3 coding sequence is TGTGCCAGCAGCTTCCGTGCACCGAGTAATGAAAAACTGTTTTTT. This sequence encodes CASSFRAPSNEKLFF. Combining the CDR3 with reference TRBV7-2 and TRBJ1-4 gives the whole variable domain GAGVSQSPSNKVTEKGKDVELRCDPISGHTALYWYRQSLGQGLEFLIYFQGNSAPDKSGLPSDRFSAERTGGSVSTLTIQRTQQEDSAVYLCASSFRAPSNEKLFFGSGTQLSVL.

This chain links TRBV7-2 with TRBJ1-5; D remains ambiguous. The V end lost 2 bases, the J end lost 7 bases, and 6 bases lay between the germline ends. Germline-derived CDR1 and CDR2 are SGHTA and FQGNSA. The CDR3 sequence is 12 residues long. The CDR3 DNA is TGTGCCAGCAGCTTATACCAACAGCCCCAGCATTTT. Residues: CASSLYQQPQHF.